This TCR beta chain comes out of a study of T cells in Graves' hyperthyroidism and ophthalmopathy. Whole-study context: Initial diagnosis, before any treatment, was when peripheral blood was collected. Study-wide findings and caveats: Model output signaled ophthalmopathy a median about seven months ahead of onset. Most clonotypes expanded in thyroid above 0.001 were likewise present in blood.

This CDR3 region has 14 residues. V was cut by 5 bases and J by 0 bases, with 5 bases left in between. Per germline, CDR1 LNHDA and CDR2 SQIVND (reference sequence). Notes on this clonotype: The antigen is undetermined.

From RNA transcripts, TCR beta CDR3 regions were amplified. TCR CDR3 underwent first-round RT-PCR with the HTBI primer set. TCRdb fed the multiplex PCR reads into MiXCR, producing one record per CDR3 protein. The data hold nearly 600,000 distinct CDR3 sequences, with 12% to 15% observed a single time. The origin of this receptor is a woman under 30 with Graves' ophthalmopathy. The chain employs TRBV19 and TRBJ2-6; D is unclear. The sample comprised blood. CDR3 protein: CASSWISGANVLTF. The CDR3 DNA follows: TGTGCCAGTAGTTGGATCTCTGGGGCCAACGTCCTGACTTTC.